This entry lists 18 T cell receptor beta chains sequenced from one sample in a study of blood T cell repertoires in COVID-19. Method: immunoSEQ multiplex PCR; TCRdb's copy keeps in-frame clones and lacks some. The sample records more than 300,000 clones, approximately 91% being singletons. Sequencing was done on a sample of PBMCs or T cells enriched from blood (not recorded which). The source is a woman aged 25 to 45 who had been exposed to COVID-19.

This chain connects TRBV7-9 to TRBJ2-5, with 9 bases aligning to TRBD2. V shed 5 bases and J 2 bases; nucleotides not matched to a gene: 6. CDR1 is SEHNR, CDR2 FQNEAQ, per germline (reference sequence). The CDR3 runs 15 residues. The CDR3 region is CASSPGTSPQETQYF. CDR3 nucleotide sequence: TGTGCCAGCAGCCCCGGGACTAGCCCACAAGAGACCCAGTACTTC. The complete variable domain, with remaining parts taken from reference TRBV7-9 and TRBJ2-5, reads DTGVSQNPRHKITKRGQNVTFRCDPISEHNRLYWYRQTLGQGPEFLTYFQNEAQLEKSRLLSDRFSAERPKGSFSTLEIQRTEQGDSAMYLCASSPGTSPQETQYFGPGTRLLVL.

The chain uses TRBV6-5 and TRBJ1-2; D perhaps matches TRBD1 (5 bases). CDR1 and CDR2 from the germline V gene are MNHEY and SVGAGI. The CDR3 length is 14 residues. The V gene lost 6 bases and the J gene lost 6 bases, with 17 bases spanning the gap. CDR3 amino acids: CASSVRVGGDGYTF. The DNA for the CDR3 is TGTGCCAGCAGCGTTAGGGTGGGGGGAGATGGCTACACCTTC.

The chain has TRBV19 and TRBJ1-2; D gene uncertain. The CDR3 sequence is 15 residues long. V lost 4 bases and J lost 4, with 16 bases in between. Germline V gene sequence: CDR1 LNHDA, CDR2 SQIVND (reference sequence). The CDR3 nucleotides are TGTGCCAGTAGTACCACCGTAGCCTCCCTCTATGGCTACACCTTC. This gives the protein CASSTTVASLYGYTF.

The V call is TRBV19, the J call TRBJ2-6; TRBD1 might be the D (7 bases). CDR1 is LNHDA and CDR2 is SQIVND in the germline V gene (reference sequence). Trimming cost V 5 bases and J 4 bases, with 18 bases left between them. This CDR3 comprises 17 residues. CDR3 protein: CASSFWTGGTGANVLTF. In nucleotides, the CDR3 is TGTGCCAGTAGTTTCTGGACAGGAGGGACCGGGGCCAACGTCCTGACTTTC.

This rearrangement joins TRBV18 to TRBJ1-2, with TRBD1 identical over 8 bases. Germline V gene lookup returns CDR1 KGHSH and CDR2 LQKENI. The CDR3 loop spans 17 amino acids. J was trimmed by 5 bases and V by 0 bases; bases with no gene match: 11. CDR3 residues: CASSPPGGQGNKYGYTF. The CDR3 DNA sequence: TGTGCCAGCTCACCACCCGGTGGACAGGGAAATAAATATGGCTACACCTTC. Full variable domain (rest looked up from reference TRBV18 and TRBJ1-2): NAGVMQNPRHLVRRRGQEARLRCSPMKGHSHVYWYRQLPEEGLKFMVYLQKENIIDESGMPKERFSAEFPKEGPSILRIQQVVRGDSAAYFCASSPPGGQGNKYGYTFGSGTRLTVV.

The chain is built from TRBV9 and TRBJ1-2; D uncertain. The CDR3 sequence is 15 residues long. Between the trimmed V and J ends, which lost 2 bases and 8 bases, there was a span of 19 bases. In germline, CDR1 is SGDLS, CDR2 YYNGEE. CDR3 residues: CASSVDPDIRIGYTF. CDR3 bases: TGTGCCAGCAGCGTTGACCCTGACATTCGAATAGGCTACACCTTC.

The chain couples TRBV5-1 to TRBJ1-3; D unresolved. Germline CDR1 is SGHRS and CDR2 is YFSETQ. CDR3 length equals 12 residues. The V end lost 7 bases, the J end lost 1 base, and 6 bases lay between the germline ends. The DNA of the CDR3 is TGCGCCAGCGAGGGATCTGGAAACACCATATATTTT. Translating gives CASEGSGNTIYF.

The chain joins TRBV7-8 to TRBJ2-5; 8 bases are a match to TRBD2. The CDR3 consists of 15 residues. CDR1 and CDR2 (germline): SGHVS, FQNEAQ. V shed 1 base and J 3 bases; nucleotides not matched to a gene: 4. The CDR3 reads CASSLGRGDKETQYF. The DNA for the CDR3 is TGTGCCAGCAGCTTAGGGCGGGGGGACAAAGAGACCCAGTACTTC.

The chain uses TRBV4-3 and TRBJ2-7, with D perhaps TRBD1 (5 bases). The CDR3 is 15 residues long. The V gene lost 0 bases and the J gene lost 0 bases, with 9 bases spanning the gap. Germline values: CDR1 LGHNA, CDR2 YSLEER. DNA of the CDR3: TGCGCCAGCAGCCAAGATCACAGGAGCTCCTACGAGCAGTACTTC. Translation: CASSQDHRSSYEQYF.

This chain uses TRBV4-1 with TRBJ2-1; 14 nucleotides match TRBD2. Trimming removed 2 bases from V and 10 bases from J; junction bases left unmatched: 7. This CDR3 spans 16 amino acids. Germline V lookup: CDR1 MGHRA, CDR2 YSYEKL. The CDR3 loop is CASSQPTSGGAWEQFF. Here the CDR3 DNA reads TGCGCCAGCAGCCAACCGACTAGCGGGGGGGCCTGGGAGCAGTTCTTC.

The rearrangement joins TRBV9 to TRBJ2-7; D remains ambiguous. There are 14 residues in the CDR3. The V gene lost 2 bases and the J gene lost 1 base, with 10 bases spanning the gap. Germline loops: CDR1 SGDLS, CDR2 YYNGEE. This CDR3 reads CASSVSTGSYEQYF. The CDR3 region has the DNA TGTGCCAGCAGCGTTTCAACGGGTTCCTACGAGCAGTACTTC.

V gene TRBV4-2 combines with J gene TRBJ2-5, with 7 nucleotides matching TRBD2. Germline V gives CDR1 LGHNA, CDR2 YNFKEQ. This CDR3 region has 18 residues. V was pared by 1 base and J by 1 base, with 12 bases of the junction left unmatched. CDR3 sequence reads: CASSQGSGRGRIQETQYF. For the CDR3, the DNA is TGTGCCAGCAGCCAAGGCTCGGGGCGGGGGAGAATCCAAGAGACCCAGTACTTC.

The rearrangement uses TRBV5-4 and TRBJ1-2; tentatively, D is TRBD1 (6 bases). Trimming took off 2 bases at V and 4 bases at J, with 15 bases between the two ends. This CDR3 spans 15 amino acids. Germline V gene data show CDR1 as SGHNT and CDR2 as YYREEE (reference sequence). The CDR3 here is CASSLQGLGSYGYTF. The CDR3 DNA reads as TGTGCCAGCAGCTTACAGGGCCTTGGGAGCTATGGCTACACCTTC.

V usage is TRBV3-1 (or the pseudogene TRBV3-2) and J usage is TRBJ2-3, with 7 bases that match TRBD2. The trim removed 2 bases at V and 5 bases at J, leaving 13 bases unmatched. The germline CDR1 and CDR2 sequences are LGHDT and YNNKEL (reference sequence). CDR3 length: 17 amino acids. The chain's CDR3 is CASSQSPSGAQGDTQYF. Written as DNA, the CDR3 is TGTGCCAGCAGCCAAAGTCCCAGCGGGGCCCAGGGAGATACGCAGTATTTT.

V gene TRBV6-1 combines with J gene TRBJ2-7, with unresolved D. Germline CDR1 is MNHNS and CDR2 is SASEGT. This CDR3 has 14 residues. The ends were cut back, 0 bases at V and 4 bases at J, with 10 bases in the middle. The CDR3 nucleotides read TGTGCCAGCAGTGAAGCAGCCAGGCCTTACGAGCAGTACTTC. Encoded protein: CASSEAARPYEQYF.

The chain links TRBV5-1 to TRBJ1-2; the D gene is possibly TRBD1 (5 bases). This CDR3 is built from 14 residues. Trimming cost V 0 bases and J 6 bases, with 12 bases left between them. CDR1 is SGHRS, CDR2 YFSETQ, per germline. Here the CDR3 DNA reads TGCGCCAGCAGCTTGGCCAGGGCATCGGATGGCTACACCTTC. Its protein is CASSLARASDGYTF.

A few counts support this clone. The CDR3 nucleotides read TGTGCCATTCTAGGACTAGCGGGGGACAGTAACGAGCAGTACTTC. Its protein product is CAILGLAGDSNEQYF. V and J are TRBV10-3 and TRBJ2-7, with 13 bases identical to TRBD2. Trimming took 9 bases from V and 5 from J; bases not matched to a gene: 10. Germline V CDR1 and CDR2: ENHRY, SYGVKD. CDR3 length: 15 amino acids.

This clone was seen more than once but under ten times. The DNA for the CDR3 is TGCGCCAGCAGAGCGGATCAGGGGGCAGGATCACCCCTCCACTTT. It yields the protein CASRADQGAGSPLHF. The chain employs TRBV5-1 and TRBJ1-6, with TRBD1 identical over 8 bases. Unmatched junction bases numbered 11, after V lost 5 bases and J lost 10 bases. Germline CDR1 and CDR2: SGHRS and YFSETQ. The CDR3 is 15 amino acids.